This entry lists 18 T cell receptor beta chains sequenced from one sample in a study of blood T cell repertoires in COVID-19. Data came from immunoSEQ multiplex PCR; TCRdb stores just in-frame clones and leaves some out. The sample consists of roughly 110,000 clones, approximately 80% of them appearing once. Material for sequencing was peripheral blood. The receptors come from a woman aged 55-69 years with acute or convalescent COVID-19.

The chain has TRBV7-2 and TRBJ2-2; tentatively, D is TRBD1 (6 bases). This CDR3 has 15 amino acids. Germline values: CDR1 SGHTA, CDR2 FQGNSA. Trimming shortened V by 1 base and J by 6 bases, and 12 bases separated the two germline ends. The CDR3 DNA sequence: TGTGCCAGCAGCTTAGGCCGGACAGAAGCCGGGGAGCTGTTTTTT. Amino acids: CASSLGRTEAGELFF.

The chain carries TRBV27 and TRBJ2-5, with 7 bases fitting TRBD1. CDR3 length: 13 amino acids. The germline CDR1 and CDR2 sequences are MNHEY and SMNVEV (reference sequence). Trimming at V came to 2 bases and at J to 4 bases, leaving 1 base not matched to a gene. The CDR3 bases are TGTGCCAGCAGTTTAAGGGGGCGAGAGACCCAGTACTTC. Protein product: CASSLRGRETQYF.

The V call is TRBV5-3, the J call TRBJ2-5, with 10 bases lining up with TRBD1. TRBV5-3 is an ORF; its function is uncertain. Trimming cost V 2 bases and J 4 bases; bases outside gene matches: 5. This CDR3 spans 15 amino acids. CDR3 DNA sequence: TGTGCCAGAAGCTTTGACAGGGGGCGTTTAGAGACCCAGTACTTC. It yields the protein CARSFDRGRLETQYF.

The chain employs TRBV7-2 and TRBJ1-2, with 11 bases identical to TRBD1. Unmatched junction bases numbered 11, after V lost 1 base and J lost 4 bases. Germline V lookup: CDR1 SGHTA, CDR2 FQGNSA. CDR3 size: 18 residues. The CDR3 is CASSLDVGQGALSYGYTF. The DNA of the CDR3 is TGTGCCAGCAGCTTAGACGTTGGACAGGGGGCATTAAGCTATGGCTACACCTTC.

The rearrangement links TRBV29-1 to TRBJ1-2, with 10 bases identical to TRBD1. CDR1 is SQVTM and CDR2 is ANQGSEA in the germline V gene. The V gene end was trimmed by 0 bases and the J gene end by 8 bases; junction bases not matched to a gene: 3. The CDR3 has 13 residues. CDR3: CSVEDGTGAGYTF. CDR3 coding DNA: TGCAGCGTTGAAGATGGGACAGGGGCCGGCTACACCTTC.

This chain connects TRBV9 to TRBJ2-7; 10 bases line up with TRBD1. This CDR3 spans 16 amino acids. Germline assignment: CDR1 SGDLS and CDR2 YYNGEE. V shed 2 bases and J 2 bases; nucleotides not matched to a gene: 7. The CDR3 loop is CASSVTGTGAAYEQYF. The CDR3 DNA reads TGTGCCAGCAGCGTTACCGGGACAGGGGCCGCCTACGAGCAGTACTTC.

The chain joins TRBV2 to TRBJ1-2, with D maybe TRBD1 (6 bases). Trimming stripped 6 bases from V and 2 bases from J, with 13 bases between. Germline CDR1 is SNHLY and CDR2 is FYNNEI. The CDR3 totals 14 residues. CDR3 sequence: CASRTIQGNYGYTF. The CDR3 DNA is TGTGCCAGCAGGACGATACAGGGAAACTATGGCTACACCTTC. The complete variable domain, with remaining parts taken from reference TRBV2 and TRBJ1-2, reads EPEVTQTPSHQVTQMGQEVILRCVPISNHLYFYWYRQILGQKVEFLVSFYNNEISEKSEIFDDQFSVERPDGSNFTLKIRSTKLEDSAMYFCASRTIQGNYGYTFGSGTRLTVV.

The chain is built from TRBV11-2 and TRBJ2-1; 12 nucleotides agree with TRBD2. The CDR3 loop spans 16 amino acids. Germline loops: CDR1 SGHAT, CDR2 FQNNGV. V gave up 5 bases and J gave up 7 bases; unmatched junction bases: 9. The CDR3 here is CASSPSSGLAGNEQFF. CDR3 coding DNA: TGTGCCAGCAGCCCCTCGTCAGGACTAGCGGGAAATGAGCAGTTCTTC.

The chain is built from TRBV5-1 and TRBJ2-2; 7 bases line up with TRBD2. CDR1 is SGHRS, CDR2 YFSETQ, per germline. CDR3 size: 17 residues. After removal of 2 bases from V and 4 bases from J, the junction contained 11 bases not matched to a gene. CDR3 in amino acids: CASSLGGGSIGTGELFF. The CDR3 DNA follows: TGCGCCAGCAGCTTAGGCGGGGGTAGTATCGGCACCGGGGAGCTGTTTTTT.

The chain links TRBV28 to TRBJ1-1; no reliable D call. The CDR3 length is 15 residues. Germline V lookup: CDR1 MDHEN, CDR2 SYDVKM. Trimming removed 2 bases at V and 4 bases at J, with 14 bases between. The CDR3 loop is CASSLDYSFSTEAFF. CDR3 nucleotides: TGTGCCAGCAGTTTAGATTACAGCTTCTCCACTGAAGCTTTCTTT.

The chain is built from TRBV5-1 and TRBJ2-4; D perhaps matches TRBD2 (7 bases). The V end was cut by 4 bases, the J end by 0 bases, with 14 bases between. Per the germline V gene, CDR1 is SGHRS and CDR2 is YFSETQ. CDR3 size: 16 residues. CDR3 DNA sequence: TGCGCCAGCAGCCCGGGGGGCTCACTAGCCAAAAACATTCAGTACTTC. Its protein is CASSPGGSLAKNIQYF.

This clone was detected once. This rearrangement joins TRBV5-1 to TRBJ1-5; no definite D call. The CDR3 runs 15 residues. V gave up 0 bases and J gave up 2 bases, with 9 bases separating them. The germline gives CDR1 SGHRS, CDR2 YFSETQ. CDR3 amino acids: CASSLVPEGNQPQHF. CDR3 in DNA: TGCGCCAGCAGCTTGGTACCAGAGGGCAATCAGCCCCAGCATTTT. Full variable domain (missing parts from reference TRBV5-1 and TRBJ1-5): KAGVTQTPRYLIKTRGQQVTLSCSPISGHRSVSWYQQTPGQGLQFLFEYFSETQRNKGNFPGRFSGRQFSNSRSEMNVSTLELGDSALYLCASSLVPEGNQPQHFGDGTRLSIL.

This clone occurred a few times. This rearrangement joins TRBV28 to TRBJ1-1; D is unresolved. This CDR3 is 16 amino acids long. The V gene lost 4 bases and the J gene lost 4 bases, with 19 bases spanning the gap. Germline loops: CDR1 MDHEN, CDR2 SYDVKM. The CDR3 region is CASSYLGRERSTEAFF. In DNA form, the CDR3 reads TGTGCCAGCAGTTATTTAGGGCGGGAGAGGTCCACTGAAGCTTTCTTT.

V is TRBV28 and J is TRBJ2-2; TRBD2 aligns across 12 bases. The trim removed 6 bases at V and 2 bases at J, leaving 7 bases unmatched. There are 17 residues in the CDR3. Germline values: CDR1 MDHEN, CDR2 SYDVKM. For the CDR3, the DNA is TGTGCCAGCAGACCTAGCGGGAGGGACCATAACACCGGGGAGCTGTTTTTT. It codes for CASRPSGRDHNTGELFF.

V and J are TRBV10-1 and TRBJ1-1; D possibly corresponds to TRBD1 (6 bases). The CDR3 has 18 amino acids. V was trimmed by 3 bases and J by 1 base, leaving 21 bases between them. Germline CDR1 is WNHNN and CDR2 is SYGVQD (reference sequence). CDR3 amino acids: CASSELWRTVQGNTEAFF. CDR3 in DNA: TGCGCCAGCAGTGAATTATGGAGGACAGTACAGGGGAACACTGAAGCTTTCTTT.

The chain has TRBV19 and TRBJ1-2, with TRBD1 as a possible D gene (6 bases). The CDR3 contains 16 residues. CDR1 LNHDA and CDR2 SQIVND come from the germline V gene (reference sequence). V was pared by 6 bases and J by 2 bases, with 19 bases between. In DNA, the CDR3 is TGTGCCAGTAGGGGGGTTATGTGGGGGCCCAACTATGGCTACACCTTC. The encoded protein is CASRGVMWGPNYGYTF.

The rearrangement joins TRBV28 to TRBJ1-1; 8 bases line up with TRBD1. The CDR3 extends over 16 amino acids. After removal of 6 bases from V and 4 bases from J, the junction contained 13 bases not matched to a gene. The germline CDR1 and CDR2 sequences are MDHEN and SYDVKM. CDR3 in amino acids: CASRQGTGFAGTEAFF. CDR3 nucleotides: TGTGCCAGCAGACAAGGGACAGGCTTTGCGGGCACTGAAGCTTTCTTT.

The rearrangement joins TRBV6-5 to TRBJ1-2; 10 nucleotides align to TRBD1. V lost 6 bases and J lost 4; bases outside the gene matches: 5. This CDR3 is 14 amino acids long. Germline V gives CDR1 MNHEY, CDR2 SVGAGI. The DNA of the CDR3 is TGTGCCAGCAGGACGACAGGGGGCCCCTATGGCTACACCTTC. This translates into CASRTTGGPYGYTF.